Below, 27 T cell receptor beta chains from the same sample are listed, as sequenced in a study of CD8 T cells in ankylosing spondylitis. Using its own MiXCR run on the 5' RACE reads, TCRdb lists one record per CDR3 protein. Of about 160,000 distinct CDR3 sequences in the sample, around two fifths were seen once. The sequencing sample was made of synovial fluid, either unsorted or a sorted T cell fraction (not recorded which). All receptors come from a male donor with ankylosing spondylitis.

This rearrangement joins TRBV7-9 to TRBJ1-2; no firm D call. Germline CDR1 SEHNR, CDR2 FQNEAQ (reference sequence). The CDR3 loop spans 12 amino acids. Trimming removed 2 bases at V and 5 bases at J, with 6 bases between. The CDR3 protein is CASSLSGYGYTF. The CDR3 DNA reads TGTGCCAGCAGCTTAAGTGGGTATGGCTACACCTTC.

The V gene is TRBV14, the J gene TRBJ2-3; D remains ambiguous. Per germline, CDR1 SGHDN and CDR2 FVKESK. The CDR3 covers 17 residues. Trimming took 3 bases from V and 9 from J, leaving 25 bases between them. The CDR3 region is CASSQTDTRRATGTQYF. As DNA, the CDR3 is TGTGCCAGCAGCCAGACCGACACAAGACGGGCCACCGGGACGCAGTATTTT. Looking up the rest from reference TRBV14 and TRBJ2-3 gives the full variable domain: EAGVTQFPSHSVIEKGQTVTLRCDPISGHDNLYWYRRVMGKEIKFLLHFVKESKQDESGMPNNRFLAERTGGTYSTLKVQPAELEDSGVYFCASSQTDTRRATGTQYFGPGTRLTVL.

The J gene is TRBJ2-2, the V gene TRBV3-1; D possibly matches TRBD1 or TRBD2 (5 bases each). The CDR3 spans 17 residues. Trimming removed 2 bases from V and 3 bases from J, with 16 bases in between. The germline V gene encodes CDR1 LGHDT and CDR2 YNNKEL (reference sequence). CDR3 nucleotides: TGTGCCAGCAGCCAACTCCTAGAGGGGCCAGACACCGGGGAGCTGTTTTTT. It yields the protein CASSQLLEGPDTGELFF.

This clonotype showed up just a few times. V usage is TRBV7-6 and J usage is TRBJ2-1; D unresolved. The CDR3 extends over 15 amino acids. Germline V CDR1 and CDR2: SGHVS, FNYEAQ. Trimming removed 4 bases from V and 6 bases from J, with 16 bases in between. CDR3 in amino acids: CASSWPVGKSNEQFF. The CDR3 nucleotides read TGTGCCAGCAGCTGGCCTGTGGGCAAATCCAATGAGCAGTTCTTC.

This clonotype occurred a few times. The chain joins TRBV12-3 or TRBV12-4 to TRBJ1-2, with D uncertain. CDR3 size: 12 residues. Trimming took off 6 bases at V and 0 bases at J, with 5 bases between the two ends. The CDR3 DNA sequence: TGTGCCAGCAGGAACCCTAACTATGGCTACACCTTC. Its translation is CASRNPNYGYTF.

The CDR3 nucleotides read TGTGCCAGCAGCTTAAGAAGTGTCCTCTTGGGCACAGATACGCAGTATTTT. It translates to CASSLRSVLLGTDTQYF. The chain has TRBV7-9 and TRBJ2-3; D gene ambiguous. Trimming stripped 2 bases from V and 1 base from J, with 16 bases between. Germline lookup yields CDR1 SEHNR and CDR2 FQNEAQ (reference sequence). There are 17 residues in the CDR3. Based on the CDR3 plus reference TRBV7-9 and TRBJ2-3, the full variable domain is DTGVSQNPRHKITKRGQNVTFRCDPISEHNRLYWYRQTLGQGPEFLTYFQNEAQLEKSRLLSDRFSAERPKGSFSTLEIQRTEQGDSAMYLCASSLRSVLLGTDTQYFGPGTRLTVL.

This clonotype has just one count. The V and J genes are TRBV19 and TRBJ2-1; TRBD2 aligns across 9 bases. The length of the CDR3 is 15 residues. Germline CDR1 and CDR2: LNHDA and SQIVND (reference sequence). V gave up 4 bases and J gave up 2 bases; unmatched junction bases: 3. This CDR3 reads CASSNGGGAYNEQFF. CDR3 sequence (DNA): TGTGCCAGTAGTAATGGCGGGGGGGCCTACAATGAGCAGTTCTTC.

In nucleotides, the CDR3 is TGTGCCAGCAGTTTAAGGACTAGCGCCTGGTGGTACGAGCAGTACTTC. Translated, it gives CASSLRTSAWWYEQYF. The chain couples TRBV12-3 or TRBV12-4 to TRBJ2-7; TRBD2 agrees at 9 bases. The CDR3 totals 16 residues. V lost 2 bases to trimming and J lost 4 bases; unmatched junction nucleotides: 9.

This clonotype was observed a few times. The gene calls are TRBV6-2 or TRBV6-3 and TRBJ2-1; a possible D gene is TRBD1 (6 bases). CDR1 is MNHEY, CDR2 SVGEGT, per germline. The CDR3 spans 15 residues. The V gene lost 2 bases and the J gene lost 5 bases, with 13 bases spanning the gap. CDR3 nucleotides: TGTGCCAGCAGTTACGATTCACAGGGAAACAATGAGCAGTTCTTC. This sequence encodes CASSYDSQGNNEQFF.

The chain recombines TRBV5-4 with TRBJ2-3; D unresolved. V gave up 5 bases and J gave up 1 base, with 5 bases separating them. The CDR3 runs to 12 residues. Germline V CDR1 and CDR2: SGHNT, YYREEE (reference sequence). CDR3 amino acids: CASSRGTDTQYF. In DNA, the CDR3 is TGTGCCAGCAGTCGGGGCACAGATACGCAGTATTTT. Variable domain in full (rest from reference TRBV5-4 and TRBJ2-3): ETGVTQSPTHLIKTRGQQVTLRCSSQSGHNTVSWYQQALGQGPQFIFQYYREEENGRGNFPPRFSGLQFPNYSSELNVNALELDDSALYLCASSRGTDTQYFGPGTRLTVL.

This clonotype has a handful of counts. The rearrangement uses TRBV6-5 and TRBJ2-5; 7 bases align to TRBD1. The length of the CDR3 is 12 residues. The germline V gene has CDR1 MNHEY and CDR2 SVGAGI. V shed 5 bases, J shed 5 bases, and the junction held 2 bases outside the gene matches. The CDR3 here is CASSDRAETQYF. The CDR3 region has the DNA TGTGCCAGCAGTGACAGGGCGGAGACCCAGTACTTC.

The chain joins TRBV7-4 to TRBJ1-5; D gene uncertain. Germline-derived CDR1 and CDR2 are SGHVT and SQSDAQ. V was cut by 5 bases and J by 6 bases, with 8 bases left in between. The CDR3 is 12 amino acids. The CDR3 protein is CASSNSTQPQHF. The CDR3 nucleotides are TGTGCCAGCAGCAATAGTACTCAGCCCCAGCATTTT.

The rearrangement joins TRBV4-3 to TRBJ2-2; 12 positions agree with TRBD2. The CDR3 length is 16 residues. The V gene end was trimmed by 4 bases and the J gene end by 4 bases; junction bases not matched to a gene: 4. Germline values: CDR1 LGHNA, CDR2 YSLEER. The CDR3 spells CASSRGTSGSTGELFF. The CDR3 nucleotides are TGCGCCAGCAGCCGCGGGACTAGCGGGTCCACCGGGGAGCTGTTTTTT.

DNA for the CDR3: TGTGCCAGCAGTCCCCGCCGAAAGTACGAGCAGTACTTC. It yields the protein CASSPRRKYEQYF. The J gene is TRBJ2-7, the V gene TRBV28; D not resolved. The CDR3 runs to 13 residues. V was clipped by 5 bases and J by 4 bases, with 12 bases between them. Looked up from germline, CDR1 is MDHEN and CDR2 is SYDVKM.

The chain has TRBV20-1 and TRBJ1-1; D unresolved. V was clipped by 1 base and J by 2 bases, with 8 bases between them. Germline CDR1 is DFQATT and CDR2 is SNEGSKA (reference sequence). This CDR3 comprises 13 residues. Here the CDR3 DNA reads TGCAGTGCTAGAGGGGCGTACAACACTGAAGCTTTCTTT. Its translation is CSARGAYNTEAFF.

This clonotype is a singleton in its sample. CDR3 in DNA: TGTGCCAGCAGCTTCGGCAGGGGGCCCTTCGTGAGGAATGAGCAGTTCTTC. Its protein is CASSFGRGPFVRNEQFF. V usage is TRBV5-4 and J usage is TRBJ2-1; 8 bases match TRBD1. The germline CDR1 and CDR2 sequences are SGHNT and YYREEE (reference sequence). The junction had 14 bases not matched to a gene; V was cut back by 2 bases and J by 7 bases. The CDR3 runs to 17 residues.

The chain uses TRBV6-5 and TRBJ1-6; TRBD1 agrees at 8 bases. J gave up 0 bases and V 0 bases, and 1 base lay outside the gene matches. CDR1 MNHEY and CDR2 SVGAGI come from the germline V gene. This CDR3 region has 17 residues. CDR3 amino acids: CASSYSTGGSYNSPLHF. As DNA, the CDR3 is TGTGCCAGCAGTTACTCAACAGGGGGCTCCTATAATTCACCCCTCCACTTT.

Only a few counts were recorded for this clonotype. The V call is TRBV4-3, the J call TRBJ2-2, with D possibly being TRBD2 (5 bases). CDR1 and CDR2 from the germline V gene are LGHNA and YSLEER. Between the trimmed V and J ends, which lost 0 bases and 7 bases, there was a span of 9 bases. The CDR3 sequence is 14 residues long. CDR3 in DNA: TGCGCCAGCAGCCAAGAGGAGGAGGACGGGGAGCTGTTTTTT. This encodes CASSQEEEDGELFF.

This chain connects TRBV7-9 to TRBJ2-3; 7 bases match TRBD1. Trimming took 1 base from V and 6 from J; bases not matched to a gene: 13. The CDR3 totals 17 residues. CDR1 and CDR2 from the germline V gene are SEHNR and FQNEAQ (reference sequence). For the CDR3, the DNA is TGTGCCAGCAGCTTAGTCGACAGGGTTGGAATCGCGGATACGCAGTATTTT. Its protein product is CASSLVDRVGIADTQYF. Supplemented by reference TRBV7-9 and TRBJ2-3, the full variable domain reads DTGVSQNPRHKITKRGQNVTFRCDPISEHNRLYWYRQTLGQGPEFLTYFQNEAQLEKSRLLSDRFSAERPKGSFSTLEIQRTEQGDSAMYLCASSLVDRVGIADTQYFGPGTRLTVL.

The V and J genes are TRBV6-2 or TRBV6-3 and TRBJ1-1; possible D gene TRBD1, 5 bases. V lost 0 bases and J lost 6, with 11 bases in between. Germline-derived CDR1 and CDR2 are MNHEY and SVGEGT. The CDR3 is made up of 14 amino acids. CDR3 sequence (DNA): TGTGCCAGCAGTTACTCTCCAGGGAGGGCTGAAGCTTTCTTT. Translating it yields CASSYSPGRAEAFF.

The CDR3 protein is CASSFSETQYF. The CDR3, as DNA: TGTGCCAGCAGTTTCTCAGAGACCCAGTACTTC. The chain uses TRBV28 and TRBJ2-5; D is unresolved. The CDR3 extends over 11 amino acids. CDR1 and CDR2 (germline): MDHEN, SYDVKM. The ends were cut back, 3 bases at V and 4 bases at J, with 3 bases in the middle.

The chain carries TRBV6-5 and TRBJ2-3; no firm D call. Germline loops: CDR1 MNHEY, CDR2 SVGAGI. The V end lost 0 bases, the J end lost 2 bases, and 9 bases lay between the germline ends. The CDR3 spans 15 residues. CDR3 DNA: TGTGCCAGCAGTTACTCCGGTCGAACCACAGATACGCAGTATTTT. This sequence encodes CASSYSGRTTDTQYF.

This chain joins TRBV20-1 and TRBJ2-1, with D perhaps TRBD2 (6 bases). The CDR3 is 14 amino acids. CDR1 and CDR2 from the germline V gene are DFQATT and SNEGSKA (reference sequence). V lost 0 bases and J lost 8, with 14 bases in between. CDR3 in amino acids: CSARESRGLDEQFF. The CDR3 nucleotides read TGCAGTGCTAGAGAATCTAGGGGACTCGATGAGCAGTTCTTC.

This rearrangement joins TRBV6-2 or TRBV6-3 to TRBJ2-7; D may correspond to TRBD1 or TRBD2 (5 bases each). Germline V gene sequence: CDR1 MNHEY, CDR2 SVGEGT. Trimming shortened V by 2 bases and J by 5 bases, and 7 bases separated the two germline ends. The CDR3 runs to 12 residues. This chain's CDR3 is CASSYGGNEQYF. CDR3 bases: TGTGCCAGCAGTTACGGGGGAAACGAGCAGTACTTC.

This clonotype has a handful of counts. The chain has TRBV12-3 or TRBV12-4 and TRBJ2-7; 16 bases match TRBD2. The CDR3 runs 18 residues. Trimming removed 2 bases from V and 2 bases from J; junction bases left unmatched: 6. In DNA form, the CDR3 reads TGTGCCAGCAGTTTAATAGGGACTAGCGGGAGGGCCCCCTACGAGCAGTACTTC. Protein: CASSLIGTSGRAPYEQYF.

In its sample, this clonotype was seen once. The chain uses TRBV5-1 and TRBJ1-1; D perhaps matches TRBD1 (6 bases). CDR1 is SGHRS and CDR2 is YFSETQ in the germline V gene. The CDR3 extends over 15 amino acids. The V end lost 4 bases, the J end lost 5 bases, and 18 bases lay between the germline ends. The CDR3 nucleotides are TGCGCCAGCAGCCAGGCGACAGGCCTGGGGACTGAAGCTTTCTTT. Protein sequence: CASSQATGLGTEAFF.

This clonotype was recorded a few times. The J gene is TRBJ2-5, the V gene TRBV28; D assignment may be TRBD1 or TRBD2 (5 bases each). Germline CDR1 and CDR2: MDHEN and SYDVKM. Trimming stripped 7 bases from V and 4 bases from J, with 16 bases between. The CDR3 has 14 amino acids. The CDR3 DNA reads as TGTGCCAGCACCTTAAGCCCAGGGAGAGAGACCCAGTACTTC. Translation gives CASTLSPGRETQYF.